The T cell receptor (beta chain) under discussion was sequenced for a study of identical twins. MiXCR, run by TCRdb on the 5' RACE reads, gives a single entry per CDR3 protein. The sample carries approximately 700,000 distinct CDR3 sequences, around a sixth recorded once. Germline V lookup: CDR1 SGHRS, CDR2 YFSETQ. This CDR3 comprises 14 residues. Trimming stripped 2 bases from V and 12 bases from J, with 18 bases between. With regard to this clonotype: Its specificity is unknown. A read error is likely, as this CDR3 ends without the conserved phenylalanine or tryptophan.

Study-wide results and limits: Where out-of-frame alpha sequences were twin-shared, they showed excess low generation probability.

These same data were also listed under a study on T cells expressing NK-cell markers. That work adds: Repertoires of TCR beta were obtained from T cells sorted as CD3+CD56+NKG2C+, CD3+CD56+NKG2C- and CD3+CD56-NKG2C+. Nothing established the HCMV specificity of expanded NKG2C+ T cell clones.

The sequenced sample consisted of PBMCs. The receptor's source is a woman aged 18-29 years in good health. The chain recombines TRBV5-1 with TRBJ2-1, with D possibly called TRBD1 or TRBD2 (5 bases each). Here the CDR3 reads CASSFSGNRDRQFS. CDR3 DNA sequence: TGCGCCAGCAGCTTTTCTGGTAACCGGGACCGGCAGTTCTCC.